A selection of T cell receptor beta chains follows, all from one sample in a study of Graves' ophthalmopathy and Graves' hyperthyroidism. TCRdb processed the multiplex PCR reads anew with MiXCR; each CDR3 protein has one entry. The sample contains around 1.1 million distinct CDR3 sequences, about 36% of which appear only once. The specimen was peripheral blood or thyroid tissue (not recorded which). All receptors derive from an adult man with Graves' hyperthyroidism. CDR3s include the opening cysteine and the closing phenylalanine or tryptophan. D genes are given only for firm matches. Rows may omit the clone size; those that give it use once, few, many or a size class.

j_gene,abundance,d_gene,v_gene,CDR3aa,CDR3nt
TRBJ1-2,few,.,TRBV5-1,CASSLAWVNYGYTF,TGCGCCAGCAGCTTGGCTTGGGTCAACTATGGCTACACCTTC
TRBJ1-1,many,.,TRBV7-9,CASSRQTGGTAFF,TGTGCCAGCAGCCGCCAAACCGGAGGAACAGCTTTCTTT
TRBJ2-5,.,.,TRBV2,CASSPQAGNQPQYF,TGTGCCAGCAGTCCACAAGCGGGCAATCAGCCCCAGTACTTC
TRBJ2-7,few,.,TRBV7-2,CASSLLVSVGLTSYEQYF,TGTGCCAGCAGCTTATTGGTGTCAGTGGGACTGACATCCTACGAGCAGTACTTC
TRBJ1-6,.,TRBD1,TRBV12-3/TRBV12-4,CASSLWGQGDDNSPLHF,TGTGCCAGCAGTTTATGGGGGCAGGGGGACGATAATTCACCCCTCCACTTT
TRBJ1-1,once,.,TRBV20-1,CSDFDSRVNTEAFF,TGCAGTGATTTTGACAGCCGGGTGAACACTGAAGCTTTCTTT
TRBJ2-7,many,TRBD2,TRBV20-1,CSAPGRPASGMVYEQYF,TGCAGTGCTCCTGGGCGACCGGCTAGCGGGATGGTCTACGAGCAGTACTTC
TRBJ1-2,.,.,TRBV12-3/TRBV12-4,CASTPGGHTF,TGTGCCAGCACTCCGGGTGGCCACACCTTC
TRBJ2-7,.,TRBD1,TRBV7-9,CASSRGQGLSEQYF,TGTGCCAGCAGCCGCGGACAGGGCCTCTCAGAGCAGTACTTC
TRBJ2-5,.,.,TRBV3-1,CASNPGGSQETQYF,TGTGCCAGCAACCCTGGGGGGAGCCAAGAGACCCAGTACTTC
TRBJ2-5,many,.,TRBV7-2,CASSLGNRVSETQYF,TGTGCCAGCAGCTTAGGAAACAGGGTGTCAGAGACCCAGTACTTC
TRBJ1-2,.,.,TRBV29-1,CSVLLGGNYGYTF,TGCAGCGTTTTACTCGGGGGGAACTATGGCTACACCTTC
TRBJ1-5,many,.,TRBV7-9,CASSWRGDQPQHF,TGTGCCAGCAGCTGGAGGGGAGATCAGCCCCAGCATTTT
TRBJ2-7,.,TRBD2,TRBV2,CASSESGVHGAQYF,TGTGCCAGCAGTGAAAGCGGGGTTCACGGGGCGCAGTACTTC
TRBJ1-1,many,.,TRBV10-3,CAIADKGLGEAFF,TGTGCCATCGCGGACAAGGGGTTAGGTGAAGCTTTCTTT
TRBJ1-2,many,TRBD1,TRBV7-2,CASRVDQGEGYTF,TGTGCCAGCAGAGTTGACCAGGGGGAGGGCTACACCTTC
TRBJ1-6,many,TRBD1,TRBV7-8,CASSPGQGDSPLHF,TGCGCCAGCAGCCCTGGACAGGGTGACTCACCCCTCCACTTT
TRBJ2-7,few,TRBD2,TRBV20-1,CSAYVAGSPHEQYF,TGCAGTGCTTATGTAGCGGGATCCCCCCACGAGCAGTACTTC
TRBJ2-7,.,.,TRBV7-9,CASSSIRQAASYEQYF,TGTGCCAGCAGCTCAATCCGACAGGCGGCATCCTACGAGCAGTACTTC
TRBJ2-7,many,.,TRBV25-1,CASRTRQYEQYF,TGTGCCAGCAGGACTAGGCAGTACGAGCAGTACTTC
TRBJ1-5,.,TRBD1,TRBV7-8,CASSQPKDREANQPQHF,TGTGCCAGCAGCCAACCTAAGGACAGGGAGGCCAATCAGCCCCAGCATTTT
TRBJ2-7,few,.,TRBV20-1,CSARDVGQTYEQYF,TGCAGTGCTAGAGATGTGGGACAAACCTACGAGCAGTACTTC